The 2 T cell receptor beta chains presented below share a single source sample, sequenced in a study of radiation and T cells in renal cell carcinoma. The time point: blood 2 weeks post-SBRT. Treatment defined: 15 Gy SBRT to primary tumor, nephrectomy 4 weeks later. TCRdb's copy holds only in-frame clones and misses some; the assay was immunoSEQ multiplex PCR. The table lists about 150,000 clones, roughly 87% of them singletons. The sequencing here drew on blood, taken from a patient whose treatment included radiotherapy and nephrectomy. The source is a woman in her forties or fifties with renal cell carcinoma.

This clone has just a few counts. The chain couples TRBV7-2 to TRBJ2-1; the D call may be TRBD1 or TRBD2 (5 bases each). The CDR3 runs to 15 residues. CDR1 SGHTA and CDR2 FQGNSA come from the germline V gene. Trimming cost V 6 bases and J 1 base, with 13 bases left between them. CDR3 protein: CASSSGTLSYNEQFF. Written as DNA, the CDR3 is TGTGCCAGCAGTTCCGGGACGCTTTCCTACAATGAGCAGTTCTTC.

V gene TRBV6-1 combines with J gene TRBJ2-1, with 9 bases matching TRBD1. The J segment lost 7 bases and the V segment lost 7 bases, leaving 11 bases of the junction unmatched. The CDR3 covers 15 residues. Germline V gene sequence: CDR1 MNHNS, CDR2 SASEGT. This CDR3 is CASTSGGTGSNEQFF. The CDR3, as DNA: TGTGCCAGCACCTCAGGAGGGACAGGGTCGAATGAGCAGTTCTTC.